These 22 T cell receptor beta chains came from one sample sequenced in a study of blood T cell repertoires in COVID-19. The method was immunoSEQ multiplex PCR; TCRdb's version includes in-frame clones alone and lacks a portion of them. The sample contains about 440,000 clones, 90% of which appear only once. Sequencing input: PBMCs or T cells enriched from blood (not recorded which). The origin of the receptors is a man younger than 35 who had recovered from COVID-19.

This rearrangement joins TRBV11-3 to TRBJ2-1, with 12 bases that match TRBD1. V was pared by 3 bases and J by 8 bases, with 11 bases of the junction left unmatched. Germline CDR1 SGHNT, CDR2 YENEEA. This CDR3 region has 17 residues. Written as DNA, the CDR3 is TGTGCCAGCAGCTTGAGACCTCGGGACAGGGGGCGGCATGAGCAGTTCTTC. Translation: CASSLRPRDRGRHEQFF. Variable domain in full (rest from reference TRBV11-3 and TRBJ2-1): EAGVVQSPRYKIIEKKQPVAFWCNPISGHNTLYWYLQNLGQGPELLIRYENEEAVDDSQLPKDRFSAERLKGVDSTLKIQPAELGDSAVYLCASSLRPRDRGRHEQFFGPGTRLTVL.

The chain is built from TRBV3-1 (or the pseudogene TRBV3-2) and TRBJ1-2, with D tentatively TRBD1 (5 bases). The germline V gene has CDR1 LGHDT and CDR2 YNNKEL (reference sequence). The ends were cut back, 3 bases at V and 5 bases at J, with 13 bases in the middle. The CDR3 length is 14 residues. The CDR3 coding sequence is TGTGCCAGCAGCCACAGGGTAGTCTTATATGGCTACACCTTC. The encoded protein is CASSHRVVLYGYTF.

CDR3 sequence reads: CASSPGVAGLEGTDTQYF. The CDR3 DNA reads as TGCGCCAGCAGCCCCGGGGTAGCGGGGCTAGAAGGCACAGATACGCAGTATTTT. The V call is TRBV5-1, the J call TRBJ2-3; 8 bases fit TRBD2. Trimming cost V 4 bases and J 1 base; bases outside gene matches: 14. Germline V gene sequence: CDR1 SGHRS, CDR2 YFSETQ. The CDR3 spans 18 residues.

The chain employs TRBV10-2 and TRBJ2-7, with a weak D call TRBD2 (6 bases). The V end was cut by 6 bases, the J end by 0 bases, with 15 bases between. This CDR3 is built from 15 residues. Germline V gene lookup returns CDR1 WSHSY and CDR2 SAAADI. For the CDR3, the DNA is TGCGCCAGCAGCCCCGGGGGTCTGAGCTCCTACGAGCAGTACTTC. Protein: CASSPGGLSSYEQYF.

CDR3 DNA sequence: TGTGCCAGTAGTTCCGGACTAGCGGGAGGGTCTTTGCGCGAGCAGTACTTC. Its translation is CASSSGLAGGSLREQYF. The rearrangement links TRBV19 to TRBJ2-7, with 15 bases that match TRBD2. The J segment lost 6 bases and the V segment lost 5 bases, leaving 11 bases of the junction unmatched. Germline V gene data show CDR1 as LNHDA and CDR2 as SQIVND (reference sequence). This CDR3 region has 17 residues.

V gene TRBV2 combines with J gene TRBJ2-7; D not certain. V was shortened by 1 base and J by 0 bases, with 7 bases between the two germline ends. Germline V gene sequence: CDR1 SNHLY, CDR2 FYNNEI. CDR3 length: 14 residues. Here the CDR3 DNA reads TGTGCCAGCAGTGAAGACATTCCCTCCTACGAGCAGTACTTC. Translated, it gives CASSEDIPSYEQYF. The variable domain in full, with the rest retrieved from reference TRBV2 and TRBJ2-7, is EPEVTQTPSHQVTQMGQEVILRCVPISNHLYFYWYRQILGQKVEFLVSFYNNEISEKSEIFDDQFSVERPDGSNFTLKIRSTKLEDSAMYFCASSEDIPSYEQYFGPGTRLTVT.

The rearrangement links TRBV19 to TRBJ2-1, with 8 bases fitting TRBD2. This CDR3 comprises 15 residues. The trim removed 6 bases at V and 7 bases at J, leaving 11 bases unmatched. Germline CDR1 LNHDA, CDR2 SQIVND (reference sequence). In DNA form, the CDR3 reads TGTGCCAGTAGCCCACCGGGACTAGGGGGGAATGAGCAGTTCTTC. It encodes CASSPPGLGGNEQFF.

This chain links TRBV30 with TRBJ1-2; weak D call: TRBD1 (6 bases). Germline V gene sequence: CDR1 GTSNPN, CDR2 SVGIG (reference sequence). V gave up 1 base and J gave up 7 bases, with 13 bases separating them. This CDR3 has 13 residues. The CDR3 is CAWSGGGVGGYTF. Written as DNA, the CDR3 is TGTGCCTGGAGTGGGGGGGGCGTTGGTGGCTACACCTTC.

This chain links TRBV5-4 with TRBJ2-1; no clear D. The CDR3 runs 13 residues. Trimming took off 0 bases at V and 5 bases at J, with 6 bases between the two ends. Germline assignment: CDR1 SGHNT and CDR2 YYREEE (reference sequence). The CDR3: CASSLVHNNEQFF. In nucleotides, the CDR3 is TGTGCCAGCAGCTTGGTACATAACAATGAGCAGTTCTTC.

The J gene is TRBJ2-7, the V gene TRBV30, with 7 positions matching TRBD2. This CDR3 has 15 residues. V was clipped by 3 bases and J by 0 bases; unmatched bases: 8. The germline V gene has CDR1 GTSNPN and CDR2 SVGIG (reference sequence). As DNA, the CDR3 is TGTGCCTGGAGAGGGCTAGCGGTGAGCTCCTACGAGCAGTACTTC. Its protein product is CAWRGLAVSSYEQYF.

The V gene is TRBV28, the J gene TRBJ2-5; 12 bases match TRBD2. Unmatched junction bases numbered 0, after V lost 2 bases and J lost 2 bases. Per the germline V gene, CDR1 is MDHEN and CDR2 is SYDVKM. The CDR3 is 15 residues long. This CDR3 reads CASSLGLAGQETQYF. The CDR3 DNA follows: TGTGCCAGCAGTTTAGGACTAGCGGGGCAAGAGACCCAGTACTTC. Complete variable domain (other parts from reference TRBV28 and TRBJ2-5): DVKVTQSSRYLVKRTGEKVFLECVQDMDHENMFWYRQDPGLGLRLIYFSYDVKMKEKGDIPEGYSVSREKKERFSLILESASTNQTSMYLCASSLGLAGQETQYFGPGTRLLVL.

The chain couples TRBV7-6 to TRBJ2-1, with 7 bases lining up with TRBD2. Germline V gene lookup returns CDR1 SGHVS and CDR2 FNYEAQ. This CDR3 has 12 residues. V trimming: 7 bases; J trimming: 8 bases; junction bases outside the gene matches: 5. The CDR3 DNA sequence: TGTGCCAGCACCGGGACTAACCATGAGCAGTTCTTC. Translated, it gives CASTGTNHEQFF.

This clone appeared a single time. CDR3 residues: CASSSIKAPNQPQHF. The CDR3 nucleotides are TGTGCCAGCAGTAGTATAAAAGCGCCCAATCAGCCCCAGCATTTT. The genes are TRBV28 and TRBJ1-5; D gene unclear. The CDR3 spans 15 residues. V lost 5 bases and J lost 3, with 14 bases in between. Per the germline V gene, CDR1 is MDHEN and CDR2 is SYDVKM.

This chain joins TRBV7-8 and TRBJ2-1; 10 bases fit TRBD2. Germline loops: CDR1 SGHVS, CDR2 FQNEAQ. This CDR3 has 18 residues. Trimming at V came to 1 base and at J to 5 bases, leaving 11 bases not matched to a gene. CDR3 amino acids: CASSLGQRGGVPHNEQFF. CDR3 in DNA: TGTGCCAGCAGCTTAGGCCAGCGGGGGGGCGTCCCCCACAATGAGCAGTTCTTC. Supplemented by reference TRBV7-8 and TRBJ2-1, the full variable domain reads GAGVSQSPRYKVAKRGQDVALRCDPISGHVSLFWYQQALGQGPEFLTYFQNEAQLDKSGLPSDRFFAERPEGSVSTLKIQRTQQEDSAVYLCASSLGQRGGVPHNEQFFGPGTRLTVL.

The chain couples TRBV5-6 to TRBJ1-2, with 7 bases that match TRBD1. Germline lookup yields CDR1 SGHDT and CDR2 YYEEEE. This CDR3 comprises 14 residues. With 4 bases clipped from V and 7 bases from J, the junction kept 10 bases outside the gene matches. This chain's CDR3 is CASSDGTAVGGYTF. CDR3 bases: TGTGCCAGCAGCGACGGGACAGCAGTTGGTGGCTACACCTTC.

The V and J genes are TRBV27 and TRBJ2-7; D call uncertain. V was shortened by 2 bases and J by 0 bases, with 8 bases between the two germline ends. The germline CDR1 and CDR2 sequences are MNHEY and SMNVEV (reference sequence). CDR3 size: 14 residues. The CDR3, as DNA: TGTGCCAGCAGTTTAGGTCCAGGCTCCTACGAGCAGTACTTC. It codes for CASSLGPGSYEQYF.

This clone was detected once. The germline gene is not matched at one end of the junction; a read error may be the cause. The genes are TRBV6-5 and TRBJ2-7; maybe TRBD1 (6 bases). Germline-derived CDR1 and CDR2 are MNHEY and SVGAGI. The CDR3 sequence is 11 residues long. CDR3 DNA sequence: TGTGCCAGCAGGACACAGGGAACTAAGGACTTC. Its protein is CASRTQGTKDF.

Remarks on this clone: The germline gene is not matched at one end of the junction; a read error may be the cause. CDR3 nucleotide sequence: TGTGCCGGCAGGCTAGCGGCGAACACTGAAGCTTTCTTT. The encoded protein is CAGRLAANTEAFF. This chain uses TRBV2 with TRBJ1-1; D unresolved. CDR1 is SNHLY, CDR2 FYNNEI, per germline. This CDR3 spans 13 amino acids.

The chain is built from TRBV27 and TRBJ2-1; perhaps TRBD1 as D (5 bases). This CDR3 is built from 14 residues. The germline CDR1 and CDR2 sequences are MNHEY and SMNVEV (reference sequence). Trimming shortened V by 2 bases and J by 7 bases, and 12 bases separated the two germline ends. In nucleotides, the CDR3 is TGTGCCAGCAGTTTAACTGGGGCTTTGAATGAGCAGTTCTTC. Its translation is CASSLTGALNEQFF.

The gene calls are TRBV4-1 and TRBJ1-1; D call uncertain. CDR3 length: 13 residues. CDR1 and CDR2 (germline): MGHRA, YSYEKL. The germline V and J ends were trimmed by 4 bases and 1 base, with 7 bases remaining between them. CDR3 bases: TGCGCCAGCAGCCTCCGGGAGAACACTGAAGCTTTCTTT. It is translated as CASSLRENTEAFF.

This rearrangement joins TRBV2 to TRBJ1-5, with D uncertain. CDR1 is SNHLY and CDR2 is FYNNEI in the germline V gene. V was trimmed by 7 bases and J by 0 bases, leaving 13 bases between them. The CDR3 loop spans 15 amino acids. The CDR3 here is CASTNDINSNQPQHF. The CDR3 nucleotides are TGTGCCAGCACCAACGACATAAATAGCAATCAGCCCCAGCATTTT.

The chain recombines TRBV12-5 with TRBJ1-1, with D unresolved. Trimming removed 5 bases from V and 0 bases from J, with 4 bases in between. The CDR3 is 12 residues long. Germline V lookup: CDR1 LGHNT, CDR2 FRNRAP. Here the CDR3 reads CASGAMNTEAFF. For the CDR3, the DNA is TGTGCTAGTGGTGCTATGAACACTGAAGCTTTCTTT. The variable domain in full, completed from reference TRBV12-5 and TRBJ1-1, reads DARVTQTPRHKVTEMGQEVTMRCQPILGHNTVFWYRQTMMQGLELLAYFRNRAPLDDSGMPKDRFSAEMPDATLATLKIQPSEPRDSAVYFCASGAMNTEAFFGQGTRLTVV.